This passage covers 15 T cell receptor beta chains from one sample sequenced in a study of cytomegalovirus exposure and HLA in healthy donors. Primers: 60 Vbeta forward and 13 Jbeta reverse. Generated by immunoSEQ multiplex PCR, the TCRdb table keeps only in-frame clones and is missing some. This repertoire shows about 130,000 clones, 70% to 85% found once; its top ten account for around 2.5%. The sample consisted of PBMCs. These receptors were obtained from a boy between 2 and 10 years old in good health and CMV-seronegative.

The CDR3 region has the DNA TGCAGCTTCCGCTCCGCGGAGCGGGAGGGCGGGGAGCTGTTTTTT. This encodes CSFRSAEREGGELFF. This sequence joins TRBV29-1 and TRBJ2-2, with 10 bases identical to TRBD2. Germline CDR1 SQVTM, CDR2 ANQGSEA. The CDR3 spans 15 residues. The ends lost 8 bases at V and 7 bases at J; junction bases unmatched: 13.

The genes are TRBV2 and TRBJ1-5; 10 bases line up with TRBD1. After removal of 8 bases from V and 5 bases from J, the junction contained 6 bases not matched to a gene. Germline values: CDR1 SNHLY, CDR2 FYNNEI. CDR3 length: 14 residues. CDR3 sequence: CASCRQGAYQPQHF. The CDR3 DNA reads as TGTGCCAGCTGTCGACAGGGGGCTTATCAGCCCCAGCATTTT.

This chain joins TRBV10-3 and TRBJ1-4, with D tentatively TRBD1 (5 bases). Trimming shortened V by 6 bases and J by 14 bases, and 13 bases separated the two germline ends. Germline V gene lookup returns CDR1 ENHRY and CDR2 SYGVKD. CDR3 size: 11 residues. The DNA of the CDR3 is TGTGCCATCAGCTCCGGGACTGAGCTGTTTTTT. Amino acids: CAISSGTELFF.

This chain uses TRBV5-1 with TRBJ1-5, with 9 bases identical to TRBD1. This CDR3 comprises 15 residues. CDR1 SGHRS and CDR2 YFSETQ come from the germline V gene. The V segment lost 4 bases and the J segment 3 bases; nucleotides outside the gene matches: 5. The CDR3 sequence: CASSLGTGINQPQHF. In DNA form, the CDR3 reads TGCGCCAGCAGCCTAGGGACAGGGATCAATCAGCCCCAGCATTTT.

The CDR3, as DNA: TGTGCCAGCAGTCGACTAGCGGGAGCGGATGAGCAGTTCTTC. Its translation is CASSRLAGADEQFF. The rearrangement uses TRBV4-2 and TRBJ2-1; TRBD2 agrees at 12 bases. The germline V gene has CDR1 LGHNA and CDR2 YNFKEQ. This CDR3 has 14 residues. Losses at the gene ends were 6 bases for V and 8 bases for J; bases not matched to a gene: 5.

V is TRBV18 and J is TRBJ2-1, with 8 bases fitting TRBD1. The V segment lost 3 bases and the J segment 7 bases; nucleotides outside the gene matches: 8. From germline, CDR1 is KGHSH and CDR2 LQKENI. This CDR3 region has 15 residues. The DNA for the CDR3 is TGTGCCAGCTCACCCTGGTCGGACAGGGAAAATGAGCAGTTCTTC. It specifies CASSPWSDRENEQFF.

This clone occurred a few times. The chain carries TRBV11-1 and TRBJ1-1, with D maybe TRBD1 (5 bases). The CDR3 loop spans 14 amino acids. Germline lookup yields CDR1 SGHAT and CDR2 FQDESV (reference sequence). V lost 7 bases and J lost 3, with 15 bases in between. This CDR3 reads CASIPIKGDTEAFF. CDR3 nucleotide sequence: TGTGCCAGCATCCCGATTAAAGGGGACACTGAAGCTTTCTTT.

This clone was picked up one time. The chain links TRBV7-2 to TRBJ2-3; D gene ambiguous. This CDR3 has 14 amino acids. CDR1 is SGHTA and CDR2 is FQGNSA in the germline V gene. Between the trimmed V and J ends, which lost 1 base and 2 bases, there was a span of 7 bases. CDR3 protein: CASSLVAYTDTQYF. In DNA form, the CDR3 reads TGTGCCAGCAGCTTAGTCGCCTACACAGATACGCAGTATTTT.

CDR3 in DNA: TGTGCCAGCAGTGACCCCGGGAGTTATTCCTACAATGAGCAGTTCTTC. Amino acid sequence: CASSDPGSYSYNEQFF. The rearrangement links TRBV2 to TRBJ2-1, with D possibly being TRBD2 (6 bases). From germline, CDR1 is SNHLY and CDR2 FYNNEI. V gave up 3 bases and J gave up 1 base, with 13 bases separating them. This CDR3 comprises 16 residues.

The chain couples TRBV9 to TRBJ2-1; TRBD2 matches 9 bases. The CDR3 runs 17 residues. J lost 5 bases, V lost 4 bases, and 13 bases had no gene match. In germline, CDR1 is SGDLS, CDR2 YYNGEE. The CDR3 region is CASSYRSGLAVNNEQFF. DNA for the CDR3: TGTGCCAGCAGCTACCGATCGGGACTAGCCGTCAACAATGAGCAGTTCTTC.

Only one count was recorded for this clone. This chain links TRBV23-1 with TRBJ2-1; TRBD1 matches at 8 bases. Being an ORF, TRBV23-1 has a function that is uncertain. With 0 bases clipped from V and 5 bases from J, the junction kept 12 bases outside the gene matches. The CDR3 contains 18 residues. CDR3 loop: CASSQSRATGDVHNEQFF. The CDR3 nucleotides are TGCGCCAGCAGTCAATCAAGGGCGACAGGGGATGTCCACAATGAGCAGTTCTTC.

The V and J genes are TRBV30 and TRBJ1-5; unclear D gene. Deletions cut 3 bases from V and 0 bases from J, with 9 bases between. In germline, CDR1 is GTSNPN, CDR2 SVGIG (reference sequence). This CDR3 is 14 amino acids long. The CDR3 DNA is TGTGCCTGGAGCGGTGACTATAGCAATCAGCCCCAGCATTTT. Translation gives CAWSGDYSNQPQHF.

V and J are TRBV2 and TRBJ1-5; TRBD1 aligns across 7 bases. Trimming took 8 bases from V and 2 from J; bases not matched to a gene: 9. The V gene's germline CDR1 is SNHLY and CDR2 FYNNEI. The length of the CDR3 is 15 residues. CDR3 coding DNA: TGTGCCAGCTGGACCGGGACAGTCGGCAATCAGCCCCAGCATTTT. As protein: CASWTGTVGNQPQHF.

This chain joins TRBV7-2 and TRBJ1-2; 7 positions match TRBD1. V dropped 4 bases and J dropped 0; count of bases not matched to a gene: 5. Germline values: CDR1 SGHTA, CDR2 FQGNSA. The CDR3 runs 15 residues. The chain's CDR3 is CASSYPGQPNYGYTF. As DNA, the CDR3 is TGTGCCAGCAGCTACCCGGGACAGCCTAACTATGGCTACACCTTC.

The chain employs TRBV9 and TRBJ1-1, with 7 bases matching TRBD1. Germline V CDR1 and CDR2: SGDLS, YYNGEE. The trim removed 0 bases at V and 1 base at J, leaving 6 bases unmatched. This CDR3 contains 16 residues. CDR3 protein: CASSVGGDSWNTEAFF. As DNA, the CDR3 is TGTGCCAGCAGCGTAGGGGGGGACAGCTGGAACACTGAAGCTTTCTTT.